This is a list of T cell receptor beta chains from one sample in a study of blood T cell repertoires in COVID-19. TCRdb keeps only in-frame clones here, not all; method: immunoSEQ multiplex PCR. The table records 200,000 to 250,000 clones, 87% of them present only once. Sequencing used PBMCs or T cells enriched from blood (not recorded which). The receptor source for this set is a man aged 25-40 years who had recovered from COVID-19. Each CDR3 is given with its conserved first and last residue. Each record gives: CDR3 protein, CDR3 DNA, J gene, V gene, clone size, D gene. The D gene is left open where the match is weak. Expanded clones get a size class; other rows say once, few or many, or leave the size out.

CDR3: CASSLSGVDTF
DNA: TGTGCCAGCAGCCTATCCGGAGTAGACACCTTC
J: TRBJ1-2
V: TRBV7-6
size: .
D: .

CDR3: CASSRLRSGNQPQHF
DNA: TGTGCCAGCAGCCGACTAAGATCAGGCAATCAGCCCCAGCATTTT
J: TRBJ1-5
V: TRBV6-5
size: .
D: .

CDR3: CASSEEQGYEQYF
DNA: TGCGCCAGCAGCGAAGAGCAGGGGTACGAGCAGTACTTC
J: TRBJ2-7
V: TRBV4-1
size: .
D: .

CDR3: CASSARTSGGSTDTQYF
DNA: TGTGCCAGTAGTGCACGGACTAGCGGGGGGAGCACAGATACGCAGTATTTT
J: TRBJ2-3
V: TRBV19
size: .
D: TRBD2

CDR3: CASKPDRGNTGELFF
DNA: TGTGCCAGCAAACCCGACAGGGGAAACACCGGGGAGCTGTTTTTT
J: TRBJ2-2
V: TRBV6-5
size: .
D: TRBD1

CDR3: CASGTGLSYNEQFF
DNA: TGTGCTAGTGGTACGGGTCTATCCTACAATGAGCAGTTCTTC
J: TRBJ2-1
V: TRBV12-5
size: .
D: .

CDR3: CASKTGTSSYEQYF
DNA: TGTGCCAGCAAAACCGGGACTAGCAGCTACGAGCAGTACTTC
J: TRBJ2-7
V: TRBV28
size: .
D: TRBD2

CDR3: CAWSGRVLYQPQHF
DNA: TGTGCCTGGAGTGGCAGGGTCCTTTATCAGCCCCAGCATTTT
J: TRBJ1-5
V: TRBV30
size: .
D: .

CDR3: CASSQERQDTDRETGELFF
DNA: TGTGCCAGCAGCCAAGAACGACAAGATACGGACAGGGAGACCGGGGAGCTGTTTTTT
J: TRBJ2-2
V: TRBV3-1/TRBV3-2
size: .
D: TRBD1

CDR3: CSVEDGGQIYGYTF
DNA: TGCAGCGTTGAAGACGGCGGACAGATCTATGGCTACACCTTC
J: TRBJ1-2
V: TRBV29-1
size: .
D: .

CDR3: CASRVSSYNEQFF
DNA: TGTGCCAGCCGGGTCAGCTCCTACAATGAGCAGTTCTTC
J: TRBJ2-1
V: TRBV7-9
size: .
D: .

CDR3: CASSPTFVTSGGNTQYF
DNA: TGCGCCAGCAGCCCAACTTTTGTCACTAGCGGGGGGAATACGCAGTATTTT
J: TRBJ2-3
V: TRBV4-3
size: .
D: TRBD2

CDR3: CASSQDDRGVGGYTF
DNA: TGTGCCAGCAGCCAAGATGACAGGGGGGTCGGTGGCTACACCTTC
J: TRBJ1-2
V: TRBV3-1/TRBV3-2
size: few
D: TRBD1

CDR3: CASSLDTIPSGYTF
DNA: TGTGCCAGCAGTTTGGATACTATCCCCTCGGGCTACACCTTC
J: TRBJ1-2
V: TRBV28
size: .
D: .

CDR3: CASSPRTAYQETQYF
DNA: TGTGCCAGCTCACCAAGGACAGCGTACCAAGAGACCCAGTACTTC
J: TRBJ2-5
V: TRBV18
size: .
D: .

CDR3: CASSFSLPEGFF
DNA: TGTGCCAGCAGTTTTAGCCTCCCGGAGGGTTTCTTT
J: TRBJ1-1
V: TRBV12-3/TRBV12-4
size: .
D: .

CDR3: CASGYSGGARGNTIYF
DNA: TGTGCTAGTGGTTACTCCGGGGGGGCGCGGGGAAACACCATATATTTT
J: TRBJ1-3
V: TRBV12-5
size: once
D: .

CDR3: CASSLPQGGLGEEPQHF
DNA: TGTGCCAGCAGTTTGCCCCAAGGAGGTCTTGGAGAGGAGCCCCAGCATTTT
J: TRBJ1-5
V: TRBV28
size: .
D: .

CDR3: CASSNSDTNYGYTF
DNA: TGTGCCAGCAGCAACTCGGACACGAACTATGGCTACACCTTC
J: TRBJ1-2
V: TRBV28
size: .
D: .

CDR3: CASSVVPSSYEQYF
DNA: TGTGCCAGCAGCGTAGTACCCAGCTCCTACGAGCAGTACTTC
J: TRBJ2-7
V: TRBV9
size: .
D: .

CDR3: CASSFRFNFGLADQETQYF
DNA: TGTGCCAGCAGCTTCAGATTCAATTTCGGACTAGCAGACCAAGAGACCCAGTACTTC
J: TRBJ2-5
V: TRBV7-8
size: .
D: TRBD2

CDR3: CASGSWTGGYVEQFF
DNA: TGTGCTAGTGGTTCGTGGACAGGGGGCTATGTTGAGCAGTTCTTC
J: TRBJ2-1
V: TRBV12-5
size: .
D: TRBD1

CDR3: CASSRTGNEQYF
DNA: TGTGCCAGCAGCAGAACAGGGAACGAGCAGTACTTC
J: TRBJ2-7
V: TRBV12-3/TRBV12-4
size: .
D: .

CDR3: CASRGLAGGPREQYF
DNA: TGTGCCAGCAGGGGACTAGCGGGAGGGCCGCGGGAGCAGTACTTC
J: TRBJ2-7
V: TRBV6-5
size: .
D: TRBD2

CDR3: CASLGLNPNTGELFF
DNA: TGTGCCAGCCTGGGCCTGAACCCAAACACCGGGGAGCTGTTTTTT
J: TRBJ2-2
V: TRBV28
size: many
D: .

CDR3: CAWSPGPNEKLFF
DNA: TGTGCCTGGAGCCCTGGCCCGAATGAAAAACTGTTTTTT
J: TRBJ1-4
V: TRBV30
size: .
D: .

CDR3: CASSLGAGAGRRTEAFF
DNA: TGTGCCAGCAGCCTCGGAGCAGGTGCGGGGCGCCGAACTGAAGCTTTCTTT
J: TRBJ1-1
V: TRBV3-1/TRBV3-2
size: .
D: .

CDR3: CASSIRRINPKGASTDTQYF
DNA: TGTGCCAGCAGCATACGCAGGATCAACCCGAAGGGGGCTAGCACAGATACGCAGTATTTT
J: TRBJ2-3
V: TRBV21-1
size: once
D: .

CDR3: CASSLVSYNEQFF
DNA: TGTGCCAGCAGTCTAGTTAGCTACAATGAGCAGTTCTTC
J: TRBJ2-1
V: TRBV27
size: .
D: .

CDR3: CASSFGQLKNTEAFF
DNA: TGTGCCAGCAGTTTCGGACAGCTTAAGAACACTGAAGCTTTCTTT
J: TRBJ1-1
V: TRBV28
size: .
D: .

CDR3: CASSPGVRHYGYTF
DNA: TGTGCCAGCAGTCCCGGGGTCAGACATTATGGCTACACCTTC
J: TRBJ1-2
V: TRBV27
size: .
D: .

CDR3: CASSWGQGWYGYTF
DNA: TGTGCCAGCAGCTGGGGACAGGGATGGTATGGCTACACCTTC
J: TRBJ1-2
V: TRBV7-9
size: .
D: TRBD1

CDR3: CASSETGSNEKLFF
DNA: TGTGCCAGCAGTGAAACAGGTTCTAATGAAAAACTGTTTTTT
J: TRBJ1-4
V: TRBV25-1
size: .
D: .

CDR3: CASSPTGGVTGELFF
DNA: TGTGCCAGCAGCCCTACAGGGGGCGTCACCGGGGAGCTGTTTTTT
J: TRBJ2-2
V: TRBV9
size: .
D: TRBD1

CDR3: CASSLAPGTGAGELFF
DNA: TGTGCCAGCTCACTCGCTCCCGGGACAGGTGCCGGGGAGCTGTTTTTT
J: TRBJ2-2
V: TRBV18
size: .
D: TRBD1

CDR3: CASSYSTGANYGYTF
DNA: TGTGCCAGCTCGTATTCGACAGGGGCCAACTATGGCTACACCTTC
J: TRBJ1-2
V: TRBV28
size: .
D: TRBD1

CDR3: CASSLEERGYTF
DNA: TGTGCCAGCTCCCTCGAAGAGAGGGGCTACACCTTC
J: TRBJ1-2
V: TRBV18
size: .
D: .

CDR3: CASSLRQSDGYTF
DNA: TGTGCCAGCAGCTTACGACAGAGTGATGGCTACACCTTC
J: TRBJ1-2
V: TRBV7-9
size: .
D: .

CDR3: CASSAGQVVSYEQYF
DNA: TGTGCCAGCAGCGCCGGACAGGTGGTCTCCTACGAGCAGTACTTC
J: TRBJ2-7
V: TRBV11-2
size: .
D: TRBD1

CDR3: CASSTQGGVTEAFF
DNA: TGTGCCAGCAGCACCCAGGGAGGGGTCACTGAAGCTTTCTTT
J: TRBJ1-1
V: TRBV7-9
size: .
D: .

CDR3: CASSYSSYGYTF
DNA: TGTGCCAGCAGTTACTCTTCGTATGGCTACACCTTC
J: TRBJ1-2
V: TRBV6-2/TRBV6-3
size: few
D: .

CDR3: CASSLAGTGGYEQYF
DNA: TGTGCCAGCAGCCTCGCCGGGACAGGGGGCTACGAGCAGTACTTC
J: TRBJ2-7
V: TRBV5-4
size: .
D: TRBD1

CDR3: CASSWGGAAGNTIYF
DNA: TGTGCCAGTAGTTGGGGCGGGGCTGCTGGAAACACCATATATTTT
J: TRBJ1-3
V: TRBV19
size: .
D: .

CDR3: CSVEPGDTLFF
DNA: TGCAGCGTTGAGCCAGGGGACACTTTGTTCTTC
J: TRBJ2-1
V: TRBV29-1
size: .
D: .

CDR3: CASSYQGRGNTEAFF
DNA: TGTGCCAGCAGTTACCAGGGCAGGGGGAACACTGAAGCTTTCTTT
J: TRBJ1-1
V: TRBV6-6
size: .
D: .

CDR3: CAWSPFQGVVDGYTF
DNA: TGTGCCTGGAGTCCCTTCCAGGGGGTCGTTGATGGCTACACCTTC
J: TRBJ1-2
V: TRBV30
size: .
D: TRBD1

CDR3: CASSPKDTQYF
DNA: TGTGCCAGCAGCCCCAAAGATACGCAGTATTTT
J: TRBJ2-3
V: TRBV7-2
size: .
D: .

CDR3: CASSLGSGYEQYF
DNA: TGTGCCAGCAGCTTGGGTAGCGGTTACGAGCAGTACTTC
J: TRBJ2-7
V: TRBV7-2
size: .
D: .

CDR3: CASSYWTGGYEQYF
DNA: TGTGCCAGCAGTTATTGGACAGGAGGCTACGAGCAGTACTTC
J: TRBJ2-7
V: TRBV6-5
size: once
D: TRBD1

CDR3: CASGRPGQGTQYF
DNA: TGTGCCAGCGGCCGTCCGGGACAAGGCACGCAGTATTTT
J: TRBJ2-3
V: TRBV25-1
size: .
D: .

CDR3: CASRGKDRSSYNEQFF
DNA: TGTGCCAGCAGAGGTAAAGACAGAAGCTCCTACAATGAGCAGTTCTTC
J: TRBJ2-1
V: TRBV27
size: .
D: .

CDR3: CASSTSSGRAIERNEQFF
DNA: TGTGCCAGCAGCACCTCTAGCGGGAGGGCTATTGAGAGAAATGAGCAGTTCTTC
J: TRBJ2-1
V: TRBV27
size: once
D: TRBD2